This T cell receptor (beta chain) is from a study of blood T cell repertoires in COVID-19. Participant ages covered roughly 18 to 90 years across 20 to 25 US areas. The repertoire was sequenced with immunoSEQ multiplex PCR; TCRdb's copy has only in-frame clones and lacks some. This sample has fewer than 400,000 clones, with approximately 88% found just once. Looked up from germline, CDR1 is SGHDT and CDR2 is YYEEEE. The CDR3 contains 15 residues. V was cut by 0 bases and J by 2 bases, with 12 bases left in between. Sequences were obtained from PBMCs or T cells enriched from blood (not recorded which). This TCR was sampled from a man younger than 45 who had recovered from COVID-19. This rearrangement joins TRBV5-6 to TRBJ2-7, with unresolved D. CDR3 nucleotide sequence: TGTGCCAGCAGCTTGGCCGGTCAAATTACCTACGAGCAGTACTTC. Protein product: CASSLAGQITYEQYF.